The 17 T cell receptor beta chains listed next were all sequenced from one sample in a study of shared clonotypes between healthy human individuals. Sequencing was performed with immunoSEQ multiplex PCR; in TCRdb, only in-frame clones are kept and a portion is missing. The repertoire holds approximately 460,000 clones, around 77% seen once, with 12% in the top ten. Sequencing was performed on PBMCs. These receptors were taken from a woman between 40 and 50 years old in good health. Some clones in this sample may be carry-over from other donors' samples.

The chain recombines TRBV19 with TRBJ1-1; D gene ambiguous. Germline loops: CDR1 LNHDA, CDR2 SQIVND (reference sequence). The CDR3 is 13 amino acids. V lost 7 bases, J lost 0 bases, and 9 bases lay in between. CDR3 coding DNA: TGTGCCAGTATGGACCCAATGAACACTGAAGCTTTCTTT. Its protein product is CASMDPMNTEAFF. The full variable domain, rest sourced from reference TRBV19 and TRBJ1-1, is DGGITQSPKYLFRKEGQNVTLSCEQNLNHDAMYWYRQDPGQGLRLIYYSQIVNDFQKGDIAEGYSVSREKKESFPLTVTSAQKNPTAFYLCASMDPMNTEAFFGQGTRLTVV.

The CDR3 coding sequence is TGTGCCACCGCGCCGGGGAACACCGGGGAGCTGTTTTTT. As protein: CATAPGNTGELFF. The V gene is TRBV6-4, the J gene TRBJ2-2; D gene uncertain. The CDR3 extends over 13 amino acids. Per the germline V gene, CDR1 is MRHNA and CDR2 is SNTAGT. Trimming left V 10 bases short and J 1 base short, with 10 bases between.

The chain is built from TRBV28 and TRBJ2-1, with 7 bases that match TRBD2. CDR1 and CDR2 from the germline V gene are MDHEN and SYDVKM. The CDR3 sequence is 15 residues long. Germline trimming cut 1 base from V and 4 bases from J; bases unmatched to any gene: 4. CDR3 loop: CASSLSGRRYNEQFF. The CDR3 region has the DNA TGTGCCAGCAGTTTATCCGGGAGGAGATACAATGAGCAGTTCTTC.

This clone came up a few times. This chain links TRBV2 with TRBJ1-5; D unresolved. V lost 8 bases and J lost 3, with 11 bases in between. The CDR3 covers 13 residues. Per the germline V gene, CDR1 is SNHLY and CDR2 is FYNNEI. In DNA, the CDR3 is TGTGCCAGCCGAGACATGGTCAATCAGCCCCAGCATTTT. It translates to CASRDMVNQPQHF.

The chain joins TRBV7-9 to TRBJ1-1; D possibly corresponds to TRBD1 (5 bases). Trimming took off 5 bases at V and 7 bases at J, with 11 bases between the two ends. The CDR3 is 12 residues long. Germline-derived CDR1 and CDR2 are SEHNR and FQNEAQ (reference sequence). The CDR3 reads CASSGADSEAFF. In DNA form, the CDR3 reads TGTGCCAGCAGCGGGGCAGACAGTGAAGCTTTCTTT.

Details on this clone: A far larger clone is off by one base, so a read error is likely. The chain links TRBV4-2 to TRBJ1-4; D ambiguous. Germline CDR1 LGHNA, CDR2 YNFKEQ. This CDR3 has 15 amino acids. The DNA for the CDR3 is TGTGCCAGCAGCCAAGTGGCTGGGGTGGGTGAAAAACTGTCTTTT. Its protein is CASSQVAGVGEKLSF.

This sequence joins TRBV28 and TRBJ2-2, with 7 bases matching TRBD1. This CDR3 is built from 14 residues. Per the germline V gene, CDR1 is MDHEN and CDR2 is SYDVKM. Trimming at V came to 4 bases and at J to 7 bases, leaving 6 bases not matched to a gene. CDR3 nucleotide sequence: TGTGCCAGCAGTTCGGTAGGGGGCATCGGGGAGCTGTTTTTT. It is translated as CASSSVGGIGELFF.

Comments on this clone: This could be a read error, since a much larger clone is one nucleotide away. Within the sample, other DNA sequences also encode this same CDR3. The chain joins TRBV18 to TRBJ1-1; D call uncertain. This CDR3 spans 18 amino acids. Trimming removed 2 bases from V and 4 bases from J, with 23 bases in between. Germline V gives CDR1 KGHSH, CDR2 LQKENI. CDR3 protein: CASSPGVRTFASLTEAFF. The CDR3 DNA reads TGTGCCAGCTCACCAGGAGTTAGGACTTTTGCCAGCCTCACTGAAGCTTTCTTT.

This clone was seen a few times. The rearrangement joins TRBV9 to TRBJ1-5, with D possibly being TRBD1 (6 bases). The CDR3 consists of 15 residues. CDR1 is SGDLS and CDR2 is YYNGEE in the germline V gene. Between the trimmed V and J ends, which lost 0 bases and 5 bases, there was a span of 12 bases. CDR3 nucleotide sequence: TGTGCCAGCAGCGTAGCGGGCAGGGGCGATCAGCCCCAGCATTTT. Its translation: CASSVAGRGDQPQHF.

This chain joins TRBV9 and TRBJ1-1, with D perhaps TRBD1 (5 bases). Trimming pared 2 bases from V and 5 bases from J, leaving 16 bases between. Germline V lookup: CDR1 SGDLS, CDR2 YYNGEE. This CDR3 is 15 amino acids long. CDR3 nucleotides: TGTGCCAGCAGCGTGGGAGGGGCCCCAGGTACTGAAGCTTTCTTT. Its translation is CASSVGGAPGTEAFF.

CDR3 sequence reads: CASSDPSGTDTQYF. DNA for the CDR3: TGTGCCAGCAGTGACCCTAGCGGCACAGATACGCAGTATTTT. The chain has TRBV6-1 and TRBJ2-3; maybe TRBD2 (6 bases). There are 14 residues in the CDR3. Germline V gene data show CDR1 as MNHNS and CDR2 as SASEGT. V was cut by 3 bases and J by 1 base, with 8 bases left in between.

The V and J genes are TRBV28 and TRBJ2-7; the D gene is possibly TRBD1 (6 bases). CDR1 and CDR2 (germline): MDHEN, SYDVKM. Trimming cost V 7 bases and J 1 base, with 17 bases left between them. The CDR3 has 15 amino acids. The CDR3 reads CASKTGSQGSYEQYF. The CDR3 nucleotides are TGTGCCAGCAAAACGGGCAGCCAGGGGTCCTACGAGCAGTACTTC.

As concerns this clone: A single base separates this from a much larger clone, so it may be a read error. This chain connects TRBV2 to TRBJ2-7; D is unclear. V lost 6 bases and J lost 0, with 9 bases in between. The CDR3 contains 13 residues. CDR1 is SNHLY, CDR2 FYNNEI, per germline. The CDR3 sequence is CASRPGSSYEQYF. The CDR3 bases are TGTGCCAGCAGACCGGGCAGCTCCTACGAGCAGTACTTC. Full variable domain (rest looked up from reference TRBV2 and TRBJ2-7): EPEVTQTPSHQVTQMGQEVILRCVPISNHLYFYWYRQILGQKVEFLVSFYNNEISEKSEIFDDQFSVERPDGSNFTLKIRSTKLEDSAMYFCASRPGSSYEQYFGPGTRLTVT.

The genes are TRBV30 and TRBJ2-2, with D uncertain. Germline-derived CDR1 and CDR2 are GTSNPN and SVGIG (reference sequence). V lost 2 bases and J lost 0, with 4 bases in between. The CDR3 runs 13 residues. In nucleotides, the CDR3 is TGTGCCTGGAGTAGGTCGAACACCGGGGAGCTGTTTTTT. It is translated as CAWSRSNTGELFF. Complete variable domain (other parts from reference TRBV30 and TRBJ2-2): SQTIHQWPATLVQPVGSPLSLECTVEGTSNPNLYWYRQAAGRGLQLLFYSVGIGQISSEVPQNLSASRPQDRQFILSSKKLLLSDSGFYLCAWSRSNTGELFFGEGSRLTVL.

The chain couples TRBV19 to TRBJ2-7; TRBD2 is a possible D gene (6 bases). The germline V gene encodes CDR1 LNHDA and CDR2 SQIVND (reference sequence). The CDR3 spans 11 residues. Between the trimmed V and J ends, which lost 8 bases and 4 bases, there was a span of 9 bases. CDR3 loop: CASSGGYEQYF. The DNA of the CDR3 is TGTGCCAGTTCCGGGGGATACGAGCAGTACTTC. The whole variable domain, filled in from reference TRBV19 and TRBJ2-7, reads DGGITQSPKYLFRKEGQNVTLSCEQNLNHDAMYWYRQDPGQGLRLIYYSQIVNDFQKGDIAEGYSVSREKKESFPLTVTSAQKNPTAFYLCASSGGYEQYFGPGTRLTVT.

As to this clone: This sample also contains other DNA sequences that code for the same CDR3. The rearrangement links TRBV7-3 to TRBJ1-1; no reliable D call. V was shortened by 3 bases and J by 4 bases, with 9 bases between the two germline ends. Germline V gives CDR1 SGHTA, CDR2 FQGTGA. The length of the CDR3 is 13 residues. The chain's CDR3 is CASSLSPGTEAFF. CDR3 coding DNA: TGTGCCAGCAGCTTGTCCCCGGGCACTGAAGCTTTCTTT.

This clone was observed a single time. This chain joins TRBV18 and TRBJ1-1, with no clear D. Trimming shortened V by 5 bases and J by 0 bases, and 13 bases separated the two germline ends. CDR1 KGHSH and CDR2 LQKENI come from the germline V gene. CDR3 length equals 15 residues. This CDR3 is CASSSDPLMNTEAFF. CDR3 coding DNA: TGTGCCAGCTCATCCGACCCGTTGATGAACACTGAAGCTTTCTTT.